This TCR beta chain was observed in a study of CD8+ T cells in alopecia areata. Treatment here: oral pan-JAK inhibitor, 5-10 mg twice daily. PBMC-derived CD4+ and CD8+ T cells were sorted. RNA extraction and reverse transcription yielded cDNA as sequencing template. Using immunoSEQ multiplex PCR, the repertoire was profiled, and TCRdb retains in-frame clones only, with some absent. There are some 45,000 clones in the sample; approximately 92% occur only once, and 18% lies in the top ten. The CDR3 length is 16 residues. CDR1 and CDR2 from the germline V gene are SQVTM and ANQGSEA. The junction had 11 bases not matched to a gene; V was cut back by 3 bases and J by 7 bases.

The sequenced sample was CD8+ T cells sorted from blood, obtained at week 24, from a patient treated with tofacitinib. This clonotype was obtained from a human donor with alopecia areata. The rearrangement joins TRBV29-1 to TRBJ2-1; the match to TRBD2 covers 11 bases. Here the CDR3 DNA reads TGCAGCGTTGATCCAGAAGGTAGCGGGGGGGGTAATGAGCAGTTCTTC. It translates to CSVDPEGSGGGNEQFF.